What follows describes a single T cell receptor beta chain. Its cognate antigen is unknown. The sample is drawn from a study of blood T cells in healthy people across ages. General study findings and limits: Strong correlation was found linking TCR beta diversity to naive T cell percentage.

The CDR3 length is 13 residues. Germline CDR1 is SNHLY and CDR2 is FYNNEI. V was cut by 5 bases and J by 5 bases, with 13 bases left in between. A J-beta primer mix and a sample-barcoded 5' primer were used in a second PCR of about 7 to 12 cycles. Using its own MiXCR run on the 5' RACE reads, TCRdb lists one record per CDR3 protein. Of over 1,500,000 distinct CDR3 sequences listed, around half were seen once; the top ten hold less than 2.5%. Sequencing input: blood. The gene calls are TRBV2 and TRBJ2-7, with D possibly being TRBD1 or TRBD2 (7 bases each). The TCR comes from a woman between 40 and 55 years old in good health. In DNA form, the CDR3 reads TGTGCCAGCAGTTCCAGGGGGAGGGACGAGCAGTACTTC. This translates into CASSSRGRDEQYF.